The present T cell receptor beta chain was sequenced within a study of persistence of HIV-infected CD4 T cells. Study-level results: TCRbeta richness was lower in CMV- and Gag-responding cells than in anti-CD3/anti-CD28-responding cells.

This nonspecific control used anti-CD3/anti-CD28 bead stimulation of CD4+ T cells. Responding CD4+ T cells were sorted by upregulation of both CD40 ligand and CD69. Plasma HIV-1 RNA stayed below 50 copies/mL for at least 4 years. This was the immunoSEQ version 4 assay in survey mode. Generated by immunoSEQ multiplex PCR, the TCRdb table keeps only in-frame clones and is missing some. Seen here are about 45,000 clones, 88% observed once, and the top ten hold about 0.46%. The CDR3 consists of 15 residues. Germline V gene sequence: CDR1 KGHSH, CDR2 LQKENI. Trimming pared 1 base from V and 9 bases from J, leaving 13 bases between. In the case of this clone: Its antigen remains unidentified.

The sequences come from CD4+ T cells sorted from PBMCs after approximately 19-hour stimulation, collected from a patient who received antiretroviral therapy. The sequence was obtained from an adult woman with HIV who was CMV-seropositive. The genes are TRBV18 and TRBJ1-6; D remains unclear. CDR3 region: CASSPRETSFSPLHF. The CDR3 DNA follows: TGTGCCAGCTCACCACGGGAGACGTCTTTTTCACCCCTCCACTTT. Full variable domain (rest looked up from reference TRBV18 and TRBJ1-6): NAGVMQNPRHLVRRRGQEARLRCSPMKGHSHVYWYRQLPEEGLKFMVYLQKENIIDESGMPKERFSAEFPKEGPSILRIQQVVRGDSAAYFCASSPRETSFSPLHFGNGTRLTVT.